These T cell receptor beta chains were read from a single sample in a study of neurological immune-mediated disorders. TCRdb analysed the 5' RACE reads with MiXCR anew, one entry per CDR3 protein. Of 110,000 or so distinct CDR3 sequences listed, roughly 3.1% are singletons. Sequenced material: PBMCs. Receptor source: a woman between 25 and 40 years old with multiple sclerosis. The CDR3 runs from the conserved cysteine through the conserved F or W. Each record gives: J gene, V gene, CDR3 protein.

TRBJ2-7 TRBV14 CASSLRQIPYEQYF
TRBJ2-3 TRBV20-1 CSATTSDAGDTQYF
TRBJ1-2 TRBV29-1 CSAQGSDGYTF
TRBJ2-3 TRBV30 CAWSVLAGSRDTQYF
TRBJ1-1 TRBV7-9 CASSSGQGKEAFF
TRBJ1-1 TRBV27 CASSFVRETEAFF
TRBJ1-1 TRBV7-2 CASSSQGGLSEAFF
TRBJ1-2 TRBV9 CASSVASGRPYGYTF
TRBJ2-7 TRBV6-1 CASSGDRGGEQYF
TRBJ1-2 TRBV20-1 CSASDTSDVNYGYTF
TRBJ2-2 TRBV6-1 CASRTGQGQDTGELFF
TRBJ1-1 TRBV20-1 CSAPPGGPGEAFF
TRBJ2-1 TRBV7-2 CASSLDRFFYNEQFF
TRBJ1-5 TRBV15 CATSRAKAINQPQHF
TRBJ2-4 TRBV12-3/TRBV12-4 CASSLGRRGAKNIQYF
TRBJ2-1 TRBV9 CASSVEGRSYNEQFF
TRBJ2-3 TRBV6-2/TRBV6-3 CASTGGTQYF
TRBJ2-7 TRBV5-1 CASSFSGPGQEDF
TRBJ2-5 TRBV12-3/TRBV12-4 CASSFGMTGGQETQYF
TRBJ2-1 TRBV20-1 CSAHHRDRPYNEQFF
TRBJ2-7 TRBV19 CASGMDTSYEQYF
TRBJ1-5 TRBV7-2 CASSPGLGRNQPQHF
TRBJ1-5 TRBV12-3/TRBV12-4 CASSLGPGQPQHF
TRBJ2-2 TRBV20-1 CSASRGIAGDTGELFF